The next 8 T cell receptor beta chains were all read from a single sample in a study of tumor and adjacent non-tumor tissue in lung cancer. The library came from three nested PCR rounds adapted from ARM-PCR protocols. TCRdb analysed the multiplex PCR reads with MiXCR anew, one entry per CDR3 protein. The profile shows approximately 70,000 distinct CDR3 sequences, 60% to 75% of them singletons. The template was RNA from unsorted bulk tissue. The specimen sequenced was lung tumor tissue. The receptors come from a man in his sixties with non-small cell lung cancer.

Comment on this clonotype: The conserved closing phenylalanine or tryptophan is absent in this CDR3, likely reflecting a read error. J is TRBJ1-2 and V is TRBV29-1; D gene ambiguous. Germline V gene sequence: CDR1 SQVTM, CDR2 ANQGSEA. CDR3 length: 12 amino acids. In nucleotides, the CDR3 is TGCACCGCCTCGGTACTGTTGTTAGAATACACCTTA. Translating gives CTASVLLLEYTL.

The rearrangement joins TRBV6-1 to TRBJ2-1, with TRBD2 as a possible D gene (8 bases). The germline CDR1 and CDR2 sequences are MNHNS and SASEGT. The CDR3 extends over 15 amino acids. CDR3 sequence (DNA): TGTGTAAGCAGTGCGACTAGCGCCAGGGGGAATGAGCAGTTCTTC. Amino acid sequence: CVSSATSARGNEQFF.

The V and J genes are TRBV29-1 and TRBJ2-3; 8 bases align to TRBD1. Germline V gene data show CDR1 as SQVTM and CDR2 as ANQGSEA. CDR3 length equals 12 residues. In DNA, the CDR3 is TGCAACGTCGGACAGGGCGGTGTTACGCAGTATTTT. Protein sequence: CNVGQGGVTQYF.

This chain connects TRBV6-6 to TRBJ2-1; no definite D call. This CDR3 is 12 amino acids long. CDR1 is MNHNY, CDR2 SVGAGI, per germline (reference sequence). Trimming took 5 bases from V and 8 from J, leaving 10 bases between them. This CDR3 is CASSITDYEQFF. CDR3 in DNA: TGTGCCAGCAGTATTACTGACTATGAGCAGTTCTTC.

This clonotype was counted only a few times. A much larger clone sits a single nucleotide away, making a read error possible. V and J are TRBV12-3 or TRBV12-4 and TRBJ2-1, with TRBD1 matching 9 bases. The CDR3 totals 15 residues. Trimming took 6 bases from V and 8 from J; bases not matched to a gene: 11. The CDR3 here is CASSQGQGMWDEQFF. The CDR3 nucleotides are TGTGCCAGCAGCCAGGGACAGGGTATGTGGGATGAGCAGTTCTTC.

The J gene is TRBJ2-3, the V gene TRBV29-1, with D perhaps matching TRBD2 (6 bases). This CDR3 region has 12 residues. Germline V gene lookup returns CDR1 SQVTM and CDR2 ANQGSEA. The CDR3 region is CRGGLTGDTQYF. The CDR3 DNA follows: TGCCGCGGAGGGCTAACTGGAGATACGCAGTATTTT.

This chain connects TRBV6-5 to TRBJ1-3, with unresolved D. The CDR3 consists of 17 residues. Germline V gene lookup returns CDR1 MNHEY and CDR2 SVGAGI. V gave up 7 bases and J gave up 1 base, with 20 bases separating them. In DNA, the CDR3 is TGTGCCAGCACAGAAACCTCCACGTGGTCTTCTGGAAACACCATATATTTT. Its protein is CASTETSTWSSGNTIYF.

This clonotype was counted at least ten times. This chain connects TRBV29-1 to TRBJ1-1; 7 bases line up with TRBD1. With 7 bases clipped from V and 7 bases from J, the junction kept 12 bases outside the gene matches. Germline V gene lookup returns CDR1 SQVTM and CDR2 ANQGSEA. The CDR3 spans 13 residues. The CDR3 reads CSASAGGENEAFF. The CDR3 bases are TGCAGCGCCTCGGCAGGGGGGGAAAATGAAGCTTTCTTT. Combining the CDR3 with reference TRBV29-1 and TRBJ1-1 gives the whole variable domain SAVISQKPSRDICQRGTSLTIQCQVDSQVTMMFWYRQQPGQSLTLIATANQGSEATYESGFVIDKFPISRPNLTFSTLTVSNMSPEDSSIYLCSASAGGENEAFFGQGTRLTVV.